The TCR beta chain described here comes from a study of cytomegalovirus exposure and HLA in healthy donors. Sequencing was performed with immunoSEQ multiplex PCR; in TCRdb, only in-frame clones are kept and a portion is missing. The sample consists of 150,000 to 180,000 clones, less than 90% of them appearing once. The CDR3 totals 15 residues. Germline assignment: CDR1 MNHEY and CDR2 SVGAGI. Trimming took 6 bases from V and 3 from J; bases not matched to a gene: 6. Sequencing was carried out using PBMCs. This receptor was obtained from a man aged 18 to 29 in good health and CMV-seropositive. The V and J genes are TRBV6-5 and TRBJ2-7, with 12 bases lining up with TRBD2. The chain's CDR3 is CASRDGLAGIYEQYF. The CDR3, as DNA: TGTGCCAGCAGAGACGGACTAGCGGGGATCTACGAGCAGTACTTC.